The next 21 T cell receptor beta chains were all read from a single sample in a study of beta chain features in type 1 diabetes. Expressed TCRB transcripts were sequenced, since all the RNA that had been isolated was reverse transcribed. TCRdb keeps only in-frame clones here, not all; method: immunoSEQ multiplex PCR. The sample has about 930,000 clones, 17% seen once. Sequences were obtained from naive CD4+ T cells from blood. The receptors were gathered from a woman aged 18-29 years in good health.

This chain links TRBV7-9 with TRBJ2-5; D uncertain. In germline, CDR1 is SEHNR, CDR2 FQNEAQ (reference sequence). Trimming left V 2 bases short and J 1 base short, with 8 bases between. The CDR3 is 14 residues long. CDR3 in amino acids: CASSLRAAQETQYF. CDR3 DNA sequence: TGTGCCAGCAGCTTAAGGGCGGCCCAAGAGACCCAGTACTTC.

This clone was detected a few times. The CDR3 reads CASSASGSSYNEQFF. The CDR3 region has the DNA TGTGCCAGCAGTGCTAGCGGGAGCTCCTACAATGAGCAGTTCTTC. The chain joins TRBV25-1 to TRBJ2-1; 10 bases line up with TRBD2. The CDR3 contains 15 residues. V shed 4 bases, J shed 0 bases, and the junction held 0 bases outside the gene matches. The V gene's germline CDR1 is MGHDK and CDR2 SYGVNS.

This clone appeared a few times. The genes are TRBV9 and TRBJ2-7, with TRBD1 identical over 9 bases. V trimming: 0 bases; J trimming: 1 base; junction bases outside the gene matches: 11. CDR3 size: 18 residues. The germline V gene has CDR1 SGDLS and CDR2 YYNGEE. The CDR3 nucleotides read TGTGCCAGCAGCGTAGGGTTGGACAGGGGTTTCGGGTCCTACGAGCAGTACTTC. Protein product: CASSVGLDRGFGSYEQYF.

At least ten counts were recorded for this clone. The DNA of the CDR3 is TGTGCCAGCAGCAGCACAGGGGCCCTTAGCTCCTACGAGCAGTACTTC. Protein product: CASSSTGALSSYEQYF. J is TRBJ2-7 and V is TRBV21-1; TRBD1 is the table's D call, not checked against the DNA. TRBV21-1 counts as a pseudogene. The CDR3 extends over 16 amino acids.

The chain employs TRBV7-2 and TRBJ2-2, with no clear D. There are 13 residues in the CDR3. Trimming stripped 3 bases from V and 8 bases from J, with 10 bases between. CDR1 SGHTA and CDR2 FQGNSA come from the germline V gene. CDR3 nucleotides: TGTGCCAGCAGCTTTGATTGGGGAGGGGAGCTGTTTTTT. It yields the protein CASSFDWGGELFF. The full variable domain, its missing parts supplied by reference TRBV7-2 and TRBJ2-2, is GAGVSQSPSNKVTEKGKDVELRCDPISGHTALYWYRQSLGQGLEFLIYFQGNSAPDKSGLPSDRFSAERTGGSVSTLTIQRTQQEDSAVYLCASSFDWGGELFFGEGSRLTVL.

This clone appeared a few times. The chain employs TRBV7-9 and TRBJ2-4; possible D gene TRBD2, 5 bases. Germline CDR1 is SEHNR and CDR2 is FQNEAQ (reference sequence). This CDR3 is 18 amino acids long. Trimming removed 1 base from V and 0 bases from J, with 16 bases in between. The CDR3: CASSLGTWERLAKNIQYF. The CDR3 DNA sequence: TGTGCCAGCAGCTTAGGAACATGGGAGAGGCTAGCCAAAAACATTCAGTACTTC.

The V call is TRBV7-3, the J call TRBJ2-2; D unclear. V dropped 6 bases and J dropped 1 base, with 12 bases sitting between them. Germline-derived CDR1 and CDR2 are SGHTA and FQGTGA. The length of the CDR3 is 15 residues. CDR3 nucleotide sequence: TGTGCCAGCAGAGTAGGGTCTGGGAACACCGGGGAGCTGTTTTTT. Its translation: CASRVGSGNTGELFF. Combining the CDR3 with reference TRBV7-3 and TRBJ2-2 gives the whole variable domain GAGVSQTPSNKVTEKGKYVELRCDPISGHTALYWYRQSLGQGPEFLIYFQGTGAADDSGLPNDRFFAVRPEGSVSTLKIQRTERGDSAVYLCASRVGSGNTGELFFGEGSRLTVL.

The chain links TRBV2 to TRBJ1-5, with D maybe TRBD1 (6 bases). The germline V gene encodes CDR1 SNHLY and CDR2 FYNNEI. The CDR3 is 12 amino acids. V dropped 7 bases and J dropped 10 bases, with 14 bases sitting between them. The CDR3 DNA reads TGTGCCAGCAACTCAGGGGAGAAACCCCAGCATTTT. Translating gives CASNSGEKPQHF. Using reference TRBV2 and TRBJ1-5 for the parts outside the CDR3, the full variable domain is EPEVTQTPSHQVTQMGQEVILRCVPISNHLYFYWYRQILGQKVEFLVSFYNNEISEKSEIFDDQFSVERPDGSNFTLKIRSTKLEDSAMYFCASNSGEKPQHFGDGTRLSIL.

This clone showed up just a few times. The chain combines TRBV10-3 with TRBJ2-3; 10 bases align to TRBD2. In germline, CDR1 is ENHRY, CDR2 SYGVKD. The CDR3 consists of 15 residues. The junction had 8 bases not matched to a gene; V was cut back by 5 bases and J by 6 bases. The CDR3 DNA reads TGTGCCATCAGTCGTAGTAGCGGGAGGACTGATACGCAGTATTTT. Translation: CAISRSSGRTDTQYF.

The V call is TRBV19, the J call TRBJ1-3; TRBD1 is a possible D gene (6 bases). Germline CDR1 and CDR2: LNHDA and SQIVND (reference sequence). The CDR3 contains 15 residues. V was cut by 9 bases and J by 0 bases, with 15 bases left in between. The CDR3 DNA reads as TGTGCCAGCCCACAGGGTACCATCTCTGGAAACACCATATATTTT. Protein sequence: CASPQGTISGNTIYF.

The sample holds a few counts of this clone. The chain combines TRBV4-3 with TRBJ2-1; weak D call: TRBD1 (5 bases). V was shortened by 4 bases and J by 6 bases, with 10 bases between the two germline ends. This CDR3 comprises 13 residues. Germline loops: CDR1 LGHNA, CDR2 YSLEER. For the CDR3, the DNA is TGCGCCAGCAGCCGCCCAGGGTTCAATGAGCAGTTCTTC. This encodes CASSRPGFNEQFF.

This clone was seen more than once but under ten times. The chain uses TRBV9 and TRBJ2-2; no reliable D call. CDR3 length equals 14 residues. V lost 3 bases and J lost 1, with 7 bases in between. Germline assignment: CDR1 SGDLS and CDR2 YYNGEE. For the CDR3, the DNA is TGTGCCAGCAGCGGCGCAGTGAACACCGGGGAGCTGTTTTTT. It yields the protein CASSGAVNTGELFF. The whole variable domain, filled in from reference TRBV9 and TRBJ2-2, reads DSGVTQTPKHLITATGQRVTLRCSPRSGDLSVYWYQQSLDQGLQFLIQYYNGEERAKGNILERFSAQQFPDLHSELNLSSLELGDSALYFCASSGAVNTGELFFGEGSRLTVL.

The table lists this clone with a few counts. The CDR3 nucleotides are TGTGCCAGTAGCCTCGTTGAGAACACTGAAGCTTTCTTT. This gives the protein CASSLVENTEAFF. The chain carries TRBV19 and TRBJ1-1; no firm D call. Trimming cost V 6 bases and J 1 base, with 9 bases left between them. CDR3 length equals 13 residues. CDR1 and CDR2 from the germline V gene are LNHDA and SQIVND (reference sequence).

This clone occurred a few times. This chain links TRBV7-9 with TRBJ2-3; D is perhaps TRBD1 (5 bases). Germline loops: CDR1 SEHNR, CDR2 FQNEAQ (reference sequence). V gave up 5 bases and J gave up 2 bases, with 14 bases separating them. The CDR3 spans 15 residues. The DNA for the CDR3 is TGTGCCAGCAGCGCTCAGGGAACCATCACAGATACGCAGTATTTT. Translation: CASSAQGTITDTQYF.

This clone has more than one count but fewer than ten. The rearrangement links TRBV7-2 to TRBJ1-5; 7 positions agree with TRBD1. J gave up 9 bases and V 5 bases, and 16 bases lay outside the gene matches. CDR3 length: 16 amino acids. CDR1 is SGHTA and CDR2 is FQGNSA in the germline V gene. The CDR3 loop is CASSKGGRGLVWPQHF. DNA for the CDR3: TGTGCCAGCAGCAAAGGGGGCAGGGGCTTAGTATGGCCCCAGCATTTT.

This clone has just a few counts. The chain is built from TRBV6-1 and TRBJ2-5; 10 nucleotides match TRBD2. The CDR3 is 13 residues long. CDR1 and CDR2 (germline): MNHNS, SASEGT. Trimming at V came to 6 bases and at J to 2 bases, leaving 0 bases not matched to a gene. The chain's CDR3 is CASRLAGQETQYF. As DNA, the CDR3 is TGTGCCAGCAGACTAGCGGGACAAGAGACCCAGTACTTC.

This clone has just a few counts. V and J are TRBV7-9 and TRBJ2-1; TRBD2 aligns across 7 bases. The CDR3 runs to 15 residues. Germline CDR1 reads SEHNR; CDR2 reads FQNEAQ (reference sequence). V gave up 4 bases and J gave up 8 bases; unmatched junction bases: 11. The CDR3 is CASSSGTTFIDEQFF. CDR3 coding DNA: TGTGCCAGCAGCTCCGGGACTACGTTCATAGATGAGCAGTTCTTC.

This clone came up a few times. The CDR3 reads CASGTPGQKNTEAFF. In DNA form, the CDR3 reads TGTGCCAGCGGTACACCGGGACAAAAGAACACTGAAGCTTTCTTT. The chain employs TRBV19 and TRBJ1-1; a weak D match, TRBD1 (6 bases). Germline assignment: CDR1 LNHDA and CDR2 SQIVND (reference sequence). Trimming took off 9 bases at V and 1 base at J, with 18 bases between the two ends. The CDR3 has 15 amino acids.

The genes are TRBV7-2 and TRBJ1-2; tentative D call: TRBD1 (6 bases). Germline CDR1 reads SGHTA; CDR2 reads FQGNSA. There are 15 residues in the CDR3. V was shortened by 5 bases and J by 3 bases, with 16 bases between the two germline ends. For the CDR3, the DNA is TGTGCCAGCAGCCTCTACAGGGCTGAGGACTATGGCTACACCTTC. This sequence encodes CASSLYRAEDYGYTF.

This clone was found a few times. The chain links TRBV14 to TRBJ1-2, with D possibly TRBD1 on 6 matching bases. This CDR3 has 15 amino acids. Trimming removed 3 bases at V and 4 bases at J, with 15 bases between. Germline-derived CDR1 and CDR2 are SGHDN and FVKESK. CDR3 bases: TGTGCCAGCAGCCACCACCTACAGGGATTCTATGGCTACACCTTC. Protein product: CASSHHLQGFYGYTF.

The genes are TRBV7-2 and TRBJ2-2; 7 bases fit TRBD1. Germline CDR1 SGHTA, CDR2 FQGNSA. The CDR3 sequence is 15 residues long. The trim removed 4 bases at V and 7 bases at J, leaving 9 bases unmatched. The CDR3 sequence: CASSSSGTVIGELFF. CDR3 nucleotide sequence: TGTGCCAGCAGCTCCTCCGGGACAGTCATCGGGGAGCTGTTTTTT.